The source of this T cell receptor (beta chain) is a study of CD8 T cells in Susac syndrome. Study outcomes and limitations: The study's TCR sequencing and HLA analysis covered a relatively small number of individuals, and the study acknowledged this.

The CDR3 sequence is 15 residues long. Germline assignment: CDR1 DFQATT and CDR2 SNEGSKA (reference sequence). The V and J ends lost 3 bases and 2 bases, in that order; junction bases with no gene match: 8. TEMRA cells were FACS-enriched, unlike CD8+ and CD4+ T cells, which were negatively isolated. Reverse transcription used roughly 0.5 to 1 ug RNA and random hexamers. Coverage of TCR beta CDR3 amplification by immunoSEQ multiplex PCR extended to 54 Vbeta and 13 Jbeta. TCRdb itself ran the immunoSEQ multiplex PCR reads through MiXCR, one entry per CDR3 protein. The sample consists of 250,000 to 350,000 distinct CDR3 sequences, 92% of them appearing once. Notes on this clonotype: No antigen is known for it.

This rearrangement joins TRBV20-1 to TRBJ2-3, with TRBD2 matching over 7 bases. The source material was CD4+ T cells from PBMCs. This clonotype originated in a human donor with multiple sclerosis. CDR3 loop: CSASFTSAPTDTQYF. The CDR3 nucleotides are TGCAGTGCTAGTTTCACTAGCGCCCCCACAGATACGCAGTATTTT.